This TCR beta chain was recorded in a study of T cell responses to AZD1222 COVID-19 vaccine. Study-wide background: Second-dose recipients at about 4 or about 12 weeks were treated as one pooled group.

Study observations and caveats: Across the whole spike, CD4 TCRs peaked at regions 160-218 and 743-854. Seropositivity was recorded at baseline in only five to seven AZD1222 recipients. There were mostly white British donors and more females than males, and clonal diversity was possibly underestimated.

Using immunoSEQ multiplex PCR, the repertoire was profiled, and TCRdb retains in-frame clones only, with some absent. The table records about 120,000 clones, 70% to 90% of them present only once. The CDR3 is 16 residues long. Between the trimmed V and J ends, which lost 5 bases and 5 bases, there was a span of 18 bases. In germline, CDR1 is SEHNR, CDR2 FQNEAQ (reference sequence). On this clone: The antigen is unknown.

This chain links TRBV7-9 with TRBJ1-4; D gene uncertain. Sequencing used peripheral blood, obtained on day 0 of AZD1222 vaccination. This receptor was identified in an adult in good health. The CDR3 bases are TGTGCCAGCAGCGGGCGCCGGGGAGGTGGGAATGAAAAACTGTTTTTT. It yields the protein CASSGRRGGGNEKLFF.